The 16 T cell receptor beta chains reported below all come from one sample, sequenced in a study of early T cells in non-severe SARS-CoV-2 infection. TCRdb passed the 5' RACE reads through MiXCR, listing each CDR3 protein once. The table has fewer than 100,000 distinct CDR3 sequences, about 11% seen once. Sequenced: whole blood. Receptors originate from an adult who was a healthcare worker with PCR-confirmed SARS-CoV-2 infection or an uninfected control (not recorded which).

This clonotype was counted ten times or more. The gene calls are TRBV29-1 and TRBJ1-1; D might be TRBD1 (5 bases). Trimming stripped 0 bases from V and 4 bases from J, with 9 bases between. CDR1 is SQVTM, CDR2 ANQGSEA, per germline. The CDR3 is 13 residues long. CDR3 DNA: TGCAGCGTTGAAGAGGAGGGGTCCACTGAAGCTTTCTTT. Protein: CSVEEEGSTEAFF.

Notes on this clonotype: The CDR3 end shows no conserved phenylalanine or tryptophan, and so a read error is likely. The chain uses TRBV3-1 and TRBJ1-1; 10 nucleotides agree with TRBD1. Germline CDR1 and CDR2: LGHDT and YNNKEL (reference sequence). CDR3 length: 15 residues. CDR3 DNA sequence: TGTGCCAGCAGCCAAGGGACAGGGGGTGAGACTGAGGCTTTCTAT. This translates into CASSQGTGGETEAFY.

This chain connects TRBV6-2 or TRBV6-3 to TRBJ1-5; TRBD1 aligns across 7 bases. V shed 0 bases and J 4 bases; nucleotides not matched to a gene: 18. The CDR3 runs 20 residues. The germline CDR1 and CDR2 sequences are MNHEY and SVGEGT. The CDR3 DNA is TGTGCCAGCAGTTACTCCCGGATCTGGGGACAGAACCTAGGGAATCAGCCCCAGCATTTT. It codes for CASSYSRIWGQNLGNQPQHF.

This clonotype was observed a few times. The gene calls are TRBV5-5 and TRBJ2-1; 8 bases are shared with TRBD1. Germline V gene sequence: CDR1 SGHKS, CDR2 YYEKEE (reference sequence). The CDR3 runs 15 residues. V lost 0 bases and J lost 8; bases outside the gene matches: 7. CDR3 loop: CASSLARTGTDEQFF. The CDR3, as DNA: TGTGCCAGCAGCTTGGCGAGGACAGGGACCGATGAGCAGTTCTTC.

The sample holds a few counts of this clonotype. The genes are TRBV11-2 and TRBJ2-5; possibly TRBD1 or TRBD2 for D (5 bases each). V was cut by 5 bases and J by 7 bases, with 14 bases left in between. CDR1 and CDR2 from the germline V gene are SGHAT and FQNNGV. This CDR3 region has 13 residues. The CDR3, as DNA: TGTGCCAGCAGCCGGGATCTCCAGGGGACCCAGTACTTC. It yields the protein CASSRDLQGTQYF.

V gene TRBV13 combines with J gene TRBJ2-4, with TRBD2 matching over 12 bases. There are 17 residues in the CDR3. Germline CDR1 reads PRHDT; CDR2 reads FYEKMQ (reference sequence). V dropped 4 bases and J dropped 1; count of bases not matched to a gene: 5. The DNA of the CDR3 is TGTGCCAGCAGCTCCCTAGCGGGGGGGCCGGCCAAAAACATTCAGTACTTC. Its translation: CASSSLAGGPAKNIQYF.

The chain joins TRBV27 to TRBJ1-4, with D maybe TRBD1 (5 bases). Trimming shortened V by 1 base and J by 5 bases, and 11 bases separated the two germline ends. Germline V gene data show CDR1 as MNHEY and CDR2 as SMNVEV (reference sequence). The CDR3 is 15 residues long. DNA of the CDR3: TGTGCCAGCAGTTTATGGGGGGGTCGGAATGAAAAACTGTTTTTT. Translated: CASSLWGGRNEKLFF.

This clonotype was seen repeatedly, ten times or more. V gene TRBV12-3 or TRBV12-4 combines with J gene TRBJ2-3, with 14 bases lining up with TRBD2. The CDR3 sequence is 16 residues long. Germline trimming cut 6 bases from V and 7 bases from J; bases unmatched to any gene: 9. The CDR3 nucleotides are TGTGCCAGCAGCACCCGACTAGCGGGGGGGCGAAATACGCAGTATTTT. This codes for CASSTRLAGGRNTQYF.

This clonotype was recorded at least ten times. The genes are TRBV29-1 and TRBJ2-3; 7 bases are shared with TRBD2. Unmatched junction bases numbered 9, after V lost 6 bases and J lost 0 bases. Per germline, CDR1 SQVTM and CDR2 ANQGSEA. This CDR3 has 15 residues. The CDR3 protein is CSVPSGVTSTDTQYF. The CDR3 bases are TGCAGCGTCCCAAGCGGGGTTACTAGCACAGATACGCAGTATTTT.

The chain links TRBV4-1 to TRBJ2-7; 9 nucleotides match TRBD1. J gave up 2 bases and V 3 bases, and 5 bases lay outside the gene matches. Germline CDR1 MGHRA, CDR2 YSYEKL. This CDR3 is built from 15 residues. The CDR3 coding sequence is TGCGCCAGCAGCCATCGGACAGGGGTCCCCTACGAGCAGTACTTC. Translation: CASSHRTGVPYEQYF.

This clonotype was seen ten or more times. The chain is built from TRBV6-6 and TRBJ1-1, with 12 bases identical to TRBD1. Germline V gene sequence: CDR1 MNHNY, CDR2 SVGAGI (reference sequence). Trimming cost V 6 bases and J 0 bases; bases outside gene matches: 5. This CDR3 spans 16 amino acids. CDR3 coding DNA: TGTGCCAGCAGGGGGACAGGGGGCTGGATGAACACTGAAGCTTTCTTT. Translating it yields CASRGTGGWMNTEAFF.

Here the CDR3 DNA reads TGTGCCAGCAGCTTGCGACAGGGTCTGGGCTATGGCTACACCTTC. Translated, it gives CASSLRQGLGYGYTF. This chain joins TRBV7-9 and TRBJ1-2, with 7 bases matching TRBD1. The length of the CDR3 is 15 residues. Trimming removed 3 bases from V and 4 bases from J; junction bases left unmatched: 8. Germline lookup yields CDR1 SEHNR and CDR2 FQNEAQ (reference sequence).

The chain carries TRBV6-6 and TRBJ2-1; D is possibly TRBD2 (6 bases). CDR1 is MNHNY, CDR2 SVGAGI, per germline (reference sequence). The CDR3 length is 12 residues. Trimming cost V 11 bases and J 0 bases, with 8 bases left between them. Here the CDR3 DNA reads TGTGCCGGGGGGAGCTCCTACAATGAGCAGTTCTTC. It encodes CAGGSSYNEQFF.

This clonotype came up many times. The chain links TRBV6-1 to TRBJ1-5; 9 bases are a match to TRBD1. Trimming cost V 5 bases and J 2 bases; bases outside gene matches: 10. Germline lookup yields CDR1 MNHNS and CDR2 SASEGT. This CDR3 is 17 amino acids long. The CDR3 here is CASSTGTGIFGNQPQHF. The CDR3 bases are TGTGCCAGCAGTACCGGGACAGGGATTTTTGGCAATCAGCCCCAGCATTTT.

In its sample, this clonotype was seen a few times. The J gene is TRBJ2-2, the V gene TRBV28, with D uncertain. CDR3 length equals 13 residues. The V end was cut by 6 bases, the J end by 1 base, with 6 bases between. Germline lookup yields CDR1 MDHEN and CDR2 SYDVKM. CDR3: CASSLLNTGELFF. Here the CDR3 DNA reads TGTGCCAGCAGCCTTCTGAACACCGGGGAGCTGTTTTTT.

This clonotype was seen at least ten times. The rearrangement links TRBV30 to TRBJ2-3, with 8 bases lining up with TRBD2. This CDR3 spans 16 amino acids. Germline CDR1 and CDR2: GTSNPN and SVGIG (reference sequence). V shed 0 bases, J shed 6 bases, and the junction held 11 bases outside the gene matches. In nucleotides, the CDR3 is TGTGCCTGGAGTGTACGAATCGGGGGGGCATCGGATACGCAGTATTTT. This sequence encodes CAWSVRIGGASDTQYF. Based on the CDR3 plus reference TRBV30 and TRBJ2-3, the full variable domain is SQTIHQWPATLVQPVGSPLSLECTVEGTSNPNLYWYRQAAGRGLQLLFYSVGIGQISSEVPQNLSASRPQDRQFILSSKKLLLSDSGFYLCAWSVRIGGASDTQYFGPGTRLTVL.